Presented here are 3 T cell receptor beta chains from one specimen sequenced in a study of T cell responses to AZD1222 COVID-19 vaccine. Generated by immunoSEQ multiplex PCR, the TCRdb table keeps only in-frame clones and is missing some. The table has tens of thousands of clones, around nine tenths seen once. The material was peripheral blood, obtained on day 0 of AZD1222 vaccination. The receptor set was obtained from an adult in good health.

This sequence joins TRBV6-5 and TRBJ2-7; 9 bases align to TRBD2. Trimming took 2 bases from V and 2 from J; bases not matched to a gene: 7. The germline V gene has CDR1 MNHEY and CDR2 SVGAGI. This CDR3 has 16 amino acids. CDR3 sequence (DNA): TGTGCCAGCAGTTACCTCCAGGCGGGAGGGCCCTACGAGCAGTACTTC. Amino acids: CASSYLQAGGPYEQYF.

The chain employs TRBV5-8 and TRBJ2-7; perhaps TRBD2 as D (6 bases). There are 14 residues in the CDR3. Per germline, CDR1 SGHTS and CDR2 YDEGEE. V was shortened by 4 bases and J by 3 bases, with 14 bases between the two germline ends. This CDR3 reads CASSPRDFNYEQYF. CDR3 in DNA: TGTGCCAGCAGCCCCCGGGACTTCAACTACGAGCAGTACTTC.

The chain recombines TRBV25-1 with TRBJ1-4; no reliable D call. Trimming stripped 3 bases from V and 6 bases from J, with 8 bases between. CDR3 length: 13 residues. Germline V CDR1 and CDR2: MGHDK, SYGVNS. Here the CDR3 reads CASSEHPDEKLFF. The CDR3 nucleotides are TGTGCCAGCAGTGAGCACCCTGATGAAAAACTGTTTTTT.